Presented here are 18 T cell receptor beta chains from one specimen sequenced in a study of Siglec-9 on CD8 T cells in melanoma. The data were produced by immunoSEQ multiplex PCR, yet TCRdb's version contains in-frame clones alone and is incomplete. Of 25,000 to 35,000 clones listed, about 80% are singletons. Sequencing used Siglec-9- CD8+ T cells sorted from blood. The receptors shown here come from a human donor in good health.

V is TRBV27 and J is TRBJ2-3; D not certain. This CDR3 contains 15 residues. Germline V gives CDR1 MNHEY, CDR2 SMNVEV (reference sequence). V lost 5 bases and J lost 3, with 15 bases in between. The CDR3 region is CASSPSPGMTDTQYF. The CDR3 DNA follows: TGTGCCAGCAGTCCAAGTCCGGGTATGACAGATACGCAGTATTTT.

This chain uses TRBV28 with TRBJ1-3; TRBD1 matches 10 bases. Looked up from germline, CDR1 is MDHEN and CDR2 is SYDVKM. Germline trimming cut 5 bases from V and 3 bases from J; bases unmatched to any gene: 7. The length of the CDR3 is 16 residues. The CDR3 nucleotides are TGTGCCAGCAGTGACCCGGGACAGGGGCTTGGAAACACCATATATTTT. As protein: CASSDPGQGLGNTIYF.

This chain joins TRBV29-1 and TRBJ2-4; tentative D call: TRBD2 (5 bases). The V end lost 3 bases, the J end lost 9 bases, and 9 bases lay between the germline ends. In germline, CDR1 is SQVTM, CDR2 ANQGSEA. The CDR3 spans 11 residues. CDR3 in DNA: TGCAGCGTTGAGTCCCGGGGCATTCAGTACTTC. Translated, it gives CSVESRGIQYF.

The chain joins TRBV4-1 to TRBJ1-1; D unclear. This CDR3 has 11 residues. Trimming removed 1 base from V and 13 bases from J, with 10 bases in between. Germline-derived CDR1 and CDR2 are MGHRA and YSYEKL. In DNA form, the CDR3 reads TGCGCCAGCAGCCAAGGGAGGGAGGTTTTCTTT. It is translated as CASSQGREVFF.

CDR3 sequence reads: CASIRWGAGTTPSGELFF. CDR3 DNA sequence: TGTGCCAGCATCCGGTGGGGGGCCGGGACTACCCCCAGCGGGGAGCTGTTTTTT. This chain uses TRBV27 with TRBJ2-2; D might be TRBD2 (7 bases). Germline V gives CDR1 MNHEY, CDR2 SMNVEV (reference sequence). Trimming stripped 7 bases from V and 7 bases from J, with 28 bases between. The CDR3 consists of 18 residues.

The rearrangement links TRBV15 to TRBJ1-1; D not certain. CDR1 and CDR2 (germline): LNHNV, YYDKDF (reference sequence). The CDR3 consists of 9 residues. Written as DNA, the CDR3 is TGTGCAGTGGGGAGAGAAGCTTTCTTT. Translating it yields CAVGREAFF.

V usage is TRBV7-6 and J usage is TRBJ2-2; weak D call: TRBD1 (5 bases). V lost 3 bases and J 9 bases, leaving 14 bases between the germline ends. The germline V gene has CDR1 SGHVS and CDR2 FNYEAQ. The CDR3 sequence is 14 residues long. CDR3: CASSLGPLARELFF. The DNA of the CDR3 is TGTGCCAGCAGCTTGGGGCCTCTCGCCCGGGAGCTGTTTTTT.

The chain links TRBV2 to TRBJ1-4; unclear D gene. Germline V gene sequence: CDR1 SNHLY, CDR2 FYNNEI. The CDR3 contains 11 residues. V dropped 6 bases and J dropped 3 bases, with 2 bases sitting between them. The CDR3 sequence: CASRSNEKLFF. The CDR3 DNA reads TGTGCCAGCAGGTCTAATGAAAAACTGTTTTTT.

As concerns this clone: An end of the junction does not agree with germline; a read error may underlie this. V gene TRBV6-1 combines with J gene TRBJ2-3, with a weak D call TRBD1 (6 bases). The germline gives CDR1 MNHNS, CDR2 SASEGT. The CDR3 length is 16 residues. The CDR3 DNA follows: TGTGCCAGCAGTGCCACCTCACAGGGTGTAGTAGATGCGCAGTATTTT. Residues: CASSATSQGVVDAQYF.

This clone has just one count. The chain has TRBV5-1 and TRBJ1-1; D perhaps matches TRBD1 (6 bases). The V end lost 1 base, the J end lost 1 base, and 11 bases lay between the germline ends. The CDR3 covers 15 residues. Germline loops: CDR1 SGHRS, CDR2 YFSETQ. CDR3 coding DNA: TGCGCCAGCAGCTTGCGCAAGACAGGGAACACTGAAGCTTTCTTT. Encoded protein: CASSLRKTGNTEAFF.

CDR3: CASSQSRTGFQFSGNTIYF. The CDR3 DNA sequence: TGCGCCAGCAGTCAATCAAGGACAGGGTTTCAGTTTTCTGGAAACACCATATATTTT. The chain recombines TRBV23-1 with TRBJ1-3, with 8 positions matching TRBD1. TRBV23-1 is designated an ORF whose function remains uncertain. The J segment lost 1 base and the V segment lost 0 bases, leaving 11 bases of the junction unmatched. There are 19 residues in the CDR3.

This chain links TRBV5-6 with TRBJ1-2; TRBD1 might be the D (5 bases). Between the trimmed V and J ends, which lost 4 bases and 5 bases, there was a span of 15 bases. Germline lookup yields CDR1 SGHDT and CDR2 YYEEEE. CDR3 length: 14 residues. The CDR3 here is CASSLRGSGYGYTF. Here the CDR3 DNA reads TGTGCCAGCAGCCTGAGGGGCTCGGGGTATGGCTACACCTTC. The entire variable domain, with the rest obtained from reference TRBV5-6 and TRBJ1-2, is as follows: DAGVTQSPTHLIKTRGQQVTLRCSPKSGHDTVSWYQQALGQGPQFIFQYYEEEERQRGNFPDRFSGHQFPNYSSELNVNALLLGDSALYLCASSLRGSGYGYTFGSGTRLTVV.

This clone was seen a few times. This rearrangement joins TRBV27 to TRBJ1-1, with D perhaps TRBD1 (6 bases). The CDR3 totals 15 residues. From germline, CDR1 is MNHEY and CDR2 SMNVEV (reference sequence). Trimming took 5 bases from V and 4 from J, leaving 17 bases between them. The CDR3 reads CASSSGTPGFTEAFF. In DNA, the CDR3 is TGTGCCAGCAGTAGTGGGACACCGGGTTTCACTGAAGCTTTCTTT.

This chain joins TRBV6-4 and TRBJ1-5, with unresolved D. Germline V gene lookup returns CDR1 MRHNA and CDR2 SNTAGT. The V end lost 3 bases, the J end lost 0 bases, and 3 bases lay between the germline ends. The CDR3 has 13 amino acids. DNA for the CDR3: TGTGCCAGCAGTGAGGGTAGCAATCAGCCCCAGCATTTT. Translated: CASSEGSNQPQHF.

This chain uses TRBV6-5 with TRBJ1-1, with 8 bases aligning to TRBD1. Germline V gene sequence: CDR1 MNHEY, CDR2 SVGAGI. CDR3 length: 14 amino acids. The V segment lost 2 bases and the J segment 4 bases; nucleotides outside the gene matches: 3. Here the CDR3 reads CASSYTGGGTEAFF. CDR3 coding DNA: TGTGCCAGCAGTTACACAGGGGGGGGCACTGAAGCTTTCTTT.

The chain couples TRBV5-6 to TRBJ2-5; no clear D. Judging by the DNA end, TRBJ2-7 fits better; the J call may be wrong. The V gene's germline CDR1 is SGHDT and CDR2 YYEEEE. The CDR3 covers 13 residues. This CDR3 is CASSLGPQNEQYF. CDR3 sequence (DNA): TGTGCCAGCAGCTTGGGACCTCAGAACGAGCAGTACTTC.

The V gene is TRBV27, the J gene TRBJ2-1; no firm D call. Trimming took off 8 bases at V and 0 bases at J, with 8 bases between the two ends. CDR1 is MNHEY, CDR2 SMNVEV, per germline (reference sequence). The CDR3 spans 13 residues. CDR3: CASGRSSYNEQFF. The CDR3 DNA sequence: TGTGCCAGCGGCCGAAGCTCCTACAATGAGCAGTTCTTC.

The V and J genes are TRBV11-3 and TRBJ2-1, with D possibly matching TRBD2 (6 bases). V was clipped by 4 bases and J by 5 bases, with 15 bases between them. Germline CDR1 SGHNT, CDR2 YENEEA. The CDR3 spans 15 residues. The CDR3 coding sequence is TGTGCCAGCAGCTCACCGGGACTGATGAACAATGAGCAGTTCTTC. Its translation is CASSSPGLMNNEQFF.